The rows below give T cell receptor beta chains drawn from one sample of a study of OX40 agonist ivuxolimab in advanced cancers. TCRdb keeps only in-frame clones here, not all; method: immunoSEQ multiplex PCR. The data show 15,000 to 20,000 clones, about 85% seen once. The sequences come from CD4+ or CD8+ T cells sorted from blood, collected in a trial of the OX40 agonist ivuxolimab. The receptors originated from an adult with an advanced solid tumor such as melanoma, head and neck, liver or kidney cancer. CDR3s include the opening cysteine and the closing phenylalanine or tryptophan. Each record gives: J gene, V gene, clone size, D gene, CDR3 DNA, CDR3 protein. D genes are given only for firm matches. Size is stated for part of the rows, as once, few or many counts, or as a class when the clone is expanded.

J gene: TRBJ2-7; V gene: TRBV7-9; clone size: once; D gene: TRBD1; CDR3 DNA: TGTGCCAGCAGCCAGGGGGCCGGCAAGCAGTACTTC; CDR3 protein: CASSQGAGKQYF
J gene: TRBJ1-5; V gene: TRBV19; clone size: .; D gene: .; CDR3 DNA: TGTGCCAGTAGTATAGGCCGCCTGAGAAACGGTCAGCCCCAGCATTTT; CDR3 protein: CASSIGRLRNGQPQHF
J gene: TRBJ2-1; V gene: TRBV2; clone size: .; D gene: .; CDR3 DNA: TGTGCCAGCAGTGAAAGACAGGCCGACATACGGTTCTTC; CDR3 protein: CASSERQADIRFF
J gene: TRBJ2-6; V gene: TRBV7-9; clone size: .; D gene: TRBD1; CDR3 DNA: TGTGCCAGCAGTTCGCAGGGGGCTGGGGCCAACGTCCTGACTTTC; CDR3 protein: CASSSQGAGANVLTF
J gene: TRBJ2-2; V gene: TRBV6-5; clone size: .; D gene: .; CDR3 DNA: TGTGCCAGCAGTGCGAGTTGGTTCACCGGGGAGCTGTTTTTT; CDR3 protein: CASSASWFTGELFF
J gene: TRBJ2-3; V gene: TRBV14; clone size: .; D gene: TRBD2; CDR3 DNA: TGTGCCAGCGGTCAAGCGGGAGGGATTTCAGATACGCAGTATTTT; CDR3 protein: CASGQAGGISDTQYF
J gene: TRBJ2-5; V gene: TRBV7-9; clone size: .; D gene: TRBD1; CDR3 DNA: TGTGCCAGCAGCCCGCCCAGGACAGGGAAGGAGACCCAGTACTTC; CDR3 protein: CASSPPRTGKETQYF
J gene: TRBJ1-2; V gene: TRBV14; clone size: .; D gene: .; CDR3 DNA: TGTGCCAGCACCCCGTGGGGTGTCCTTCCCGGTGGCTACACCTTC; CDR3 protein: CASTPWGVLPGGYTF
J gene: TRBJ2-5; V gene: TRBV5-1; clone size: .; D gene: .; CDR3 DNA: TGCGCCAGCAGCTTGGCCCGGGTCAGGCCCTCCTACCAAGAGACCCAGTACTTC; CDR3 protein: CASSLARVRPSYQETQYF
J gene: TRBJ2-3; V gene: TRBV27; clone size: few; D gene: .; CDR3 DNA: TGTGCCAGCAGTAGGAGCACAGATACGCAGTATTTT; CDR3 protein: CASSRSTDTQYF
J gene: TRBJ2-1; V gene: TRBV5-5; clone size: .; D gene: TRBD1; CDR3 DNA: TGTGCCAGCAGCTCTAGGGGGCATTACAATGAGCAGTTCTTC; CDR3 protein: CASSSRGHYNEQFF
J gene: TRBJ2-1; V gene: TRBV6-4; clone size: .; D gene: .; CDR3 DNA: TGTGCCAGCAGTGACGGCCTAGACGGGGGTTCCAATGAGCAGTTCTTC; CDR3 protein: CASSDGLDGGSNEQFF
J gene: TRBJ2-1; V gene: TRBV7-7; clone size: .; D gene: TRBD2; CDR3 DNA: TGTGCTAGCAGCACCGCTAGCGGGAGAAACAATGAGCAGTTCTTC; CDR3 protein: CASSTASGRNNEQFF
J gene: TRBJ2-1; V gene: TRBV4-1; clone size: once; D gene: .; CDR3 DNA: TGCGCCAGCAGCCAACTATCGGATGAGCAGTTCTTC; CDR3 protein: CASSQLSDEQFF
J gene: TRBJ2-3; V gene: TRBV27; clone size: .; D gene: .; CDR3 DNA: TGTGCCAGCAGTTCCCTGGGTGCTTCAGGGACGGGAGATACGCAGTATTTT; CDR3 protein: CASSSLGASGTGDTQYF
J gene: TRBJ2-7; V gene: TRBV27; clone size: .; D gene: .; CDR3 DNA: TGTGCCAGCAGCCTTAATGGGGGGTTCGGAATCTACGAGCAGTACTTC; CDR3 protein: CASSLNGGFGIYEQYF
J gene: TRBJ2-1; V gene: TRBV5-3; clone size: .; D gene: TRBD2; CDR3 DNA: TGTGCCAGCAGCTCCGGGACTAGCGGGTTAAATGAGCAGTTCTTC; CDR3 protein: CASSSGTSGLNEQFF
J gene: TRBJ2-7; V gene: TRBV28; clone size: .; D gene: .; CDR3 DNA: TGTGCCAGCAGAGGAGCCTACGAGCAGTACTTC; CDR3 protein: CASRGAYEQYF
J gene: TRBJ2-3; V gene: TRBV28; clone size: .; D gene: .; CDR3 DNA: TGTGCCAGCAGTACGGTCGGGAGAGATACGCAGTATTTT; CDR3 protein: CASSTVGRDTQYF
J gene: TRBJ2-1; V gene: TRBV6-5; clone size: .; D gene: .; CDR3 DNA: TGTGCCAGCAGGGCCAGCAAGCGGGAGCAGTTCTTC; CDR3 protein: CASRASKREQFF
J gene: TRBJ1-4; V gene: TRBV11-2; clone size: .; D gene: .; CDR3 DNA: TGTGCCAGCAGCTTAGCGGGGACAATGAATGAAAAACTGTTTTTT; CDR3 protein: CASSLAGTMNEKLFF
J gene: TRBJ1-1; V gene: TRBV5-6; clone size: .; D gene: .; CDR3 DNA: TGTGCCAGCAGCGTTGACAGTCGTATAGCTTTCTTT; CDR3 protein: CASSVDSRIAFF
J gene: TRBJ1-2; V gene: TRBV7-2; clone size: .; D gene: .; CDR3 DNA: TGTGCCAGCAGCTTGGGTTCACAGAACTATGGCTACACCTTC; CDR3 protein: CASSLGSQNYGYTF
J gene: TRBJ1-4; V gene: TRBV7-3; clone size: once; D gene: .; CDR3 DNA: TGTGCCAGCAGCTCGGACCTCTCGCCAAGGGGTAAACTGTTTTTT; CDR3 protein: CASSSDLSPRGKLFF
J gene: TRBJ2-5; V gene: TRBV13; clone size: .; D gene: TRBD2; CDR3 DNA: TGTGCCAGCAGCTCTAGGACTAGTCAAGAGACCCAGTACTTC; CDR3 protein: CASSSRTSQETQYF
J gene: TRBJ1-2; V gene: TRBV7-9; clone size: .; D gene: .; CDR3 DNA: TGTGCCTGTGGAGGGGGGGCGCATGGCTACACCTTC; CDR3 protein: CACGGGAHGYTF
J gene: TRBJ2-1; V gene: TRBV7-9; clone size: .; D gene: .; CDR3 DNA: TGTGCCAGCAGCTTAGCCACGAGCTCCTACAATGAGCAGTTCTTC; CDR3 protein: CASSLATSSYNEQFF
J gene: TRBJ2-5; V gene: TRBV7-9; clone size: .; D gene: TRBD2; CDR3 DNA: TGTGCCAGCAGCTTAGATTCCGGGACTAGCTTTAGGACCCAGTACTTC; CDR3 protein: CASSLDSGTSFRTQYF
J gene: TRBJ2-7; V gene: TRBV6-1; clone size: .; D gene: .; CDR3 DNA: TGTGCCAGCAGTGACAGCGAAACCTACGAGCAGTACTTC; CDR3 protein: CASSDSETYEQYF
J gene: TRBJ2-3; V gene: TRBV5-4; clone size: .; D gene: .; CDR3 DNA: TGTGCCAGCAGCGATTCTGGCGGAGGAGCCTTTTGGAGCACAGATACGCAGTATTTT; CDR3 protein: CASSDSGGGAFWSTDTQYF
J gene: TRBJ2-1; V gene: TRBV15; clone size: .; D gene: .; CDR3 DNA: TGTGCCACCAGCTCCGACCCAAACTCCTACAATGAGCAGTTCTTC; CDR3 protein: CATSSDPNSYNEQFF
J gene: TRBJ2-7; V gene: TRBV11-2; clone size: .; D gene: .; CDR3 DNA: TGTGCCAGCTCCGACAGGGGAGGGGACGAGCAGTACTTC; CDR3 protein: CASSDRGGDEQYF
J gene: TRBJ2-2; V gene: TRBV7-6; clone size: .; D gene: .; CDR3 DNA: TGTGCCAGCAGCTTAGATCTCACCGGGGAGCTGTTTTTT; CDR3 protein: CASSLDLTGELFF
J gene: TRBJ1-2; V gene: TRBV8-2; clone size: .; D gene: .; CDR3 DNA: TGTGGCATAGGTTACAGGATAACGAAGACCTATGGCTACACCTTC; CDR3 protein: CGIGYRITKTYGYTF
J gene: TRBJ1-6; V gene: TRBV27; clone size: .; D gene: .; CDR3 DNA: TGTGCCAGTCAACGTAGAATAGGTTCACCCCTCCACTTT; CDR3 protein: CASQRRIGSPLHF
J gene: TRBJ2-1; V gene: TRBV6-1; clone size: .; D gene: .; CDR3 DNA: TGTGCCAGCAGTGACAGAGACAATGAGCAGTTCTTC; CDR3 protein: CASSDRDNEQFF
J gene: TRBJ1-5; V gene: TRBV9; clone size: .; D gene: .; CDR3 DNA: TGTGCCAGCAGCGCTTCAGGGGCGAATCAGCCCCAGCATTTT; CDR3 protein: CASSASGANQPQHF
J gene: TRBJ2-7; V gene: TRBV18; clone size: .; D gene: .; CDR3 DNA: TGTGCCAGCTCACCACCCCAGGGGGGCCCTTACGAGCAGTACTTC; CDR3 protein: CASSPPQGGPYEQYF
J gene: TRBJ2-7; V gene: TRBV11-3; clone size: .; D gene: .; CDR3 DNA: TGTGCCAGCAGCTTAGGCGACGAGCAGTACTTC; CDR3 protein: CASSLGDEQYF
J gene: TRBJ2-7; V gene: TRBV6-5; clone size: .; D gene: .; CDR3 DNA: TGTGCCAGTCAACCGAGGGGCAGGGGCCACGAGCAGTACTTC; CDR3 protein: CASQPRGRGHEQYF
J gene: TRBJ2-7; V gene: TRBV6-5; clone size: .; D gene: .; CDR3 DNA: TGTGCCAGCAGTTACGGCAGGGGAGGGTACGAGCAGTACTTC; CDR3 protein: CASSYGRGGYEQYF
J gene: TRBJ2-3; V gene: TRBV9; clone size: .; D gene: TRBD2; CDR3 DNA: TGTGCCAGCAGCGCTATTTCGGGAGCGGGAGGGCCTGTGGTAACAGATACGCAGTATTTT; CDR3 protein: CASSAISGAGGPVVTDTQYF
J gene: TRBJ2-7; V gene: TRBV11-2; clone size: .; D gene: .; CDR3 DNA: TGTGCCAGCAGCTTAGTTCTATCGGGAGATCTCCTGGACGAGCAGTACTTC; CDR3 protein: CASSLVLSGDLLDEQYF
J gene: TRBJ2-7; V gene: TRBV5-6; clone size: .; D gene: .; CDR3 DNA: TGTGCCAGCAGCTTGGTTTGGGGGGCTGAGGACGAGCAGTACTTC; CDR3 protein: CASSLVWGAEDEQYF
J gene: TRBJ2-7; V gene: TRBV29-1; clone size: .; D gene: .; CDR3 DNA: TGCAGCGTTGAAAGGGCTTCCCCTTACGAGCAGTACTTC; CDR3 protein: CSVERASPYEQYF
J gene: TRBJ2-5; V gene: TRBV7-3; clone size: .; D gene: TRBD2; CDR3 DNA: TGTGCCAGCAGCTTCGGGGGGGAAGAGACCCAGTACTTC; CDR3 protein: CASSFGGEETQYF
J gene: TRBJ2-2; V gene: TRBV9; clone size: .; D gene: .; CDR3 DNA: TGTGCCAGCAGCGTAGTATCAGTGAACACCGGGGAGCTGTTTTTT; CDR3 protein: CASSVVSVNTGELFF
J gene: TRBJ2-5; V gene: TRBV11-2; clone size: .; D gene: TRBD1; CDR3 DNA: TGTGCCAGACCTCCCGACAGGGGAGGTGTTGAGACCCAGTACTTC; CDR3 protein: CARPPDRGGVETQYF
J gene: TRBJ2-5; V gene: TRBV28; clone size: .; D gene: TRBD1; CDR3 DNA: TGTGCCAGCAGTCCCGACAGGGCGACCCAGTACTTC; CDR3 protein: CASSPDRATQYF
J gene: TRBJ2-7; V gene: TRBV28; clone size: .; D gene: .; CDR3 DNA: TGTGCCAGCAGTTTAAGGGTAGGGGTCTACGAGCAGTACTTC; CDR3 protein: CASSLRVGVYEQYF
J gene: TRBJ2-7; V gene: TRBV7-2; clone size: .; D gene: .; CDR3 DNA: TGTGCCAGCAGCTTAGAGGTCGGGGGGCCCTACGAGCAGTACTTC; CDR3 protein: CASSLEVGGPYEQYF
J gene: TRBJ2-5; V gene: TRBV27; clone size: .; D gene: .; CDR3 DNA: TGTGCCAGCAGTTTATCCGGCGAGACCCAGTACTTC; CDR3 protein: CASSLSGETQYF
J gene: TRBJ1-2; V gene: TRBV25-1; clone size: .; D gene: .; CDR3 DNA: TGTGCCAGCAGTGCGGCCAGCTCTTATGGCTACACCTTC; CDR3 protein: CASSAASSYGYTF
J gene: TRBJ2-7; V gene: TRBV27; clone size: .; D gene: TRBD2; CDR3 DNA: TGTGCCAGCAGTTTATCACCGGGACTAGCGGGCTACGAGCAGTACTTC; CDR3 protein: CASSLSPGLAGYEQYF
J gene: TRBJ2-5; V gene: TRBV7-3; clone size: .; D gene: .; CDR3 DNA: TGTGCCAGCAGCTTAGAGGTCGCAGGGGAGACCCAGTACTTC; CDR3 protein: CASSLEVAGETQYF
J gene: TRBJ1-1; V gene: TRBV5-1; clone size: few; D gene: .; CDR3 DNA: TGCGCCAGCAGCAGGACCGGGGGAGCTTTCTTT; CDR3 protein: CASSRTGGAFF
J gene: TRBJ2-1; V gene: TRBV19; clone size: .; D gene: .; CDR3 DNA: TGTGCCAGTAGCCCATCACAGGTATACAATGAGCAGTTCTTC; CDR3 protein: CASSPSQVYNEQFF